These 4 T cell receptor beta chains originate from one sample sequenced in a study of cytomegalovirus exposure and HLA in healthy donors. The PCR had 60 Vbeta and 13 Jbeta primers. Measured with immunoSEQ multiplex PCR; TCRdb has only the in-frame clones, and not every one. The table includes around 180,000 clones, around 80% detected once. Specimen: PBMCs. The origin of the receptors is a woman in her thirties or forties in good health and CMV-seronegative.

The chain recombines TRBV5-1 with TRBJ2-2, with 7 bases aligning to TRBD1. The CDR3 has 15 residues. Trimming removed 3 bases from V and 4 bases from J; junction bases left unmatched: 6. CDR1 is SGHRS, CDR2 YFSETQ, per germline. Here the CDR3 reads CASSSQGTATGELFF. The DNA for the CDR3 is TGCGCCAGCAGCTCGCAAGGGACAGCCACCGGGGAGCTGTTTTTT. Variable domain in full (rest from reference TRBV5-1 and TRBJ2-2): KAGVTQTPRYLIKTRGQQVTLSCSPISGHRSVSWYQQTPGQGLQFLFEYFSETQRNKGNFPGRFSGRQFSNSRSEMNVSTLELGDSALYLCASSSQGTATGELFFGEGSRLTVL.

The gene calls are TRBV28 and TRBJ2-6; D perhaps matches TRBD2 (5 bases). This CDR3 is built from 19 residues. Trimming stripped 6 bases from V and 0 bases from J, with 21 bases between. Germline CDR1 and CDR2: MDHEN and SYDVKM. CDR3 bases: TGTGCCAGCAGGACCATGGACGGAGGAAAAGGCTCTGGGGCCAACGTCCTGACTTTC. As protein: CASRTMDGGKGSGANVLTF. The full variable domain, with the rest looked up from reference TRBV28 and TRBJ2-6, is DVKVTQSSRYLVKRTGEKVFLECVQDMDHENMFWYRQDPGLGLRLIYFSYDVKMKEKGDIPEGYSVSREKKERFSLILESASTNQTSMYLCASRTMDGGKGSGANVLTFGAGSRLTVL.

The chain joins TRBV5-1 to TRBJ1-1, with D possibly being TRBD1 (5 bases). Trimming shortened V by 0 bases and J by 1 base, and 13 bases separated the two germline ends. The length of the CDR3 is 16 residues. Germline-derived CDR1 and CDR2 are SGHRS and YFSETQ. The CDR3 protein is CASSLVGGGWNTEAFF. The CDR3, as DNA: TGCGCCAGCAGCTTGGTCGGGGGGGGATGGAACACTGAAGCTTTCTTT.

This clone was counted a few times. This rearrangement joins TRBV5-1 to TRBJ1-1; D possibly corresponds to TRBD1 (6 bases). Germline values: CDR1 SGHRS, CDR2 YFSETQ. V lost 4 bases and J 0 bases, leaving 16 bases between the germline ends. The CDR3 runs 16 residues. CDR3 in DNA: TGCGCCAGCAGCCCTGCGGGGGCAGGGATGAACACTGAAGCTTTCTTT. Translation gives CASSPAGAGMNTEAFF.